This T cell receptor (beta chain) was sequenced for a study of cytomegalovirus exposure and HLA in healthy donors. Findings of the study overall: 87-base-pair reads could not separate some V segments, including TRBV6-2 and TRBV6-3.

Both 60 Vbeta primers and 13 Jbeta primers went into the PCR. Here immunoSEQ multiplex PCR was the method, and the copy in TCRdb shows in-frame clones only, minus some. Among roughly 60,000 clones, 70% to 85% were seen once, and the ten largest hold roughly 3.4%. At the time of sampling, donors were nominally healthy, though unrecorded immune exposures were likely. As concerns this clone: Antigen unknown.

The V and J ends lost 10 bases and 4 bases, in that order; junction bases with no gene match: 9. The CDR3 spans 14 residues. Germline V lookup: CDR1 LNHDA, CDR2 SQIVND (reference sequence). Sequencing was done on a sample of PBMCs. The sequence came from a woman aged 40 to 49 in good health and CMV-seropositive. V is TRBV19 and J is TRBJ2-2; 7 bases line up with TRBD1. CDR3 amino acids: CATRRGRTTGELFF. In DNA form, the CDR3 reads TGTGCCACCCGTAGGGGGCGGACCACCGGGGAGCTGTTTTTT. Based on the CDR3 plus reference TRBV19 and TRBJ2-2, the full variable domain is DGGITQSPKYLFRKEGQNVTLSCEQNLNHDAMYWYRQDPGQGLRLIYYSQIVNDFQKGDIAEGYSVSREKKESFPLTVTSAQKNPTAFYLCATRRGRTTGELFFGEGSRLTVL.